This T cell receptor beta chain is drawn from a study of blood T cell repertoires in COVID-19. Study overall: In each case, the material was cDNA or gDNA derived from T cells, B-cell-depleted T cells, or PBMCs.

In the authors' workflow: From reference gene primer amplification, estimates of nucleated cell counts were derived. Repertoires were generated with immunoSEQ multiplex PCR, while TCRdb's copy carries only in-frame clones and drops some. V, J and clone size were drawn from that table, and D and trimming were deduced from the DNA. The table has 95,000 to 150,000 clones, 86% seen once. V was clipped by 3 bases and J by 0 bases, with 3 bases between them. Germline V gene data show CDR1 as MDHEN and CDR2 as SYDVKM. CDR3 length equals 14 residues. The chain recombines TRBV28 with TRBJ2-6, with D uncertain. The specimen was peripheral blood. The TCR was taken from a man aged 35 to 55 with acute or convalescent COVID-19. CDR3 loop: CASSFRSGANVLTF. For the CDR3, the DNA is TGTGCCAGCAGTTTCCGCTCTGGGGCCAACGTCCTGACTTTC.